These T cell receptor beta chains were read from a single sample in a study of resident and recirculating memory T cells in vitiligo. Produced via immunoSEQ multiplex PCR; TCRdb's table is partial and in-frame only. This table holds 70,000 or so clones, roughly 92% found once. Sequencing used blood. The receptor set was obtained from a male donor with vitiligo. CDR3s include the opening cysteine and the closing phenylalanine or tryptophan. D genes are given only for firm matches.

CDR3: CASTGGGVGADTQYF; J: TRBJ2-3; D: -; V: TRBV2
CDR3: CASNNYEQYF; J: TRBJ2-7; D: -; V: TRBV6-1
CDR3: CASSVDPTSTDTQYF; J: TRBJ2-3; D: -; V: TRBV9
CDR3: CASSPGQGADGYTF; J: TRBJ1-2; D: TRBD1; V: TRBV18
CDR3: CASSRAGSNYGYTF; J: TRBJ1-2; D: -; V: TRBV7-9
CDR3: CASSLGWELGASGNTIYF; J: TRBJ1-3; D: -; V: TRBV7-2
CDR3: CASSFRGVGATNEKLFF; J: TRBJ1-4; D: -; V: TRBV5-1
CDR3: CASSFGLAGGYEQYF; J: TRBJ2-7; D: TRBD2; V: TRBV5-1
CDR3: CASSHYATGRGYRGYTF; J: TRBJ1-2; D: -; V: TRBV4-1
CDR3: CASSLLLAGGNEQFF; J: TRBJ2-1; D: TRBD2; V: TRBV7-3
CDR3: CAWSRQGWADTQYF; J: TRBJ2-3; D: TRBD1; V: TRBV30
CDR3: CASSPDRASGYTF; J: TRBJ1-2; D: TRBD1; V: TRBV11-2
CDR3: CASSLRTGGGTPLHF; J: TRBJ1-6; D: TRBD1; V: TRBV27
CDR3: CASRDRQGYATNEKLFF; J: TRBJ1-4; D: TRBD1; V: TRBV2
CDR3: CASSMSVQGYGYTF; J: TRBJ1-2; D: -; V: TRBV19
CDR3: CASSPGTGTNEQFF; J: TRBJ2-1; D: TRBD1; V: TRBV19
CDR3: CASSRDRVRSEQYF; J: TRBJ2-7; D: TRBD1; V: TRBV6-5
CDR3: CASSPVFAGTSPTEQFF; J: TRBJ2-1; D: TRBD2; V: TRBV5-4
CDR3: CSVDYRNTDTQYF; J: TRBJ2-3; D: -; V: TRBV29-1
CDR3: CASSYSVSYEQYF; J: TRBJ2-7; D: -; V: TRBV2
CDR3: CASRLAGGNTGELFF; J: TRBJ2-2; D: TRBD2; V: TRBV2
CDR3: CATRTTGLNTEAFF; J: TRBJ1-1; D: TRBD1; V: TRBV10-3
CDR3: CASSVGPPGGGNSPLHF; J: TRBJ1-6; D: -; V: TRBV9